This TCR beta chain was profiled in a study of persistence of HIV-infected CD4 T cells (dated by TCRdb to 2018 to 2020). Study-level background: Participants had been on suppressive ART for a median of 8 years. Peripheral blood samples of up to 180 mL were taken at multiple time points, with the exception of a couple of participants who underwent leukapheresis at a single time point. Anti-CD3/anti-CD28 stimulation activated a higher proportion of cells, with a lower memory fraction, than antigen stimulation. CMV- and HIV-1 Gag-responding CD4+ T cells were isolated from ART-treated individuals so that antigen-driven clonal expansion of HIV-1-infected cells could be examined. The clonality of all cells in each sorted population was assessed by TCRbeta sequencing, whereas the clonality of infected cells was assessed by proviral sequencing. The TCR cluster analysis across participants included roughly 8 participants for CMV and roughly seven participants for Gag. Summary of the overall study and its limitations: Only a small number of individuals took part in the study, and only a limited range of antigens was tested. TCRbeta richness in CMV- and Gag-responding cells was significantly lower than in anti-CD3/anti-CD28-responding cells; CMV-responding cells had higher oligoclonality than CD3/CD28-stimulated and Gag-responding cells. Because the TCR analyses were done in bulk, restricting them to just the rare CMV-responding cells that actually carried HIV-1 proviruses was not possible. A correlation was observed between TCR oligoclonality and proviral oligoclonality within the same sorted populations. Degenerate expanded CDR3beta sequences were enriched in antigen-responding cells, suggesting convergent selection of CD4+ responses to CMV and Gag.

The treatment or condition label, as the study defines it: suppressive antiretroviral therapy. As a nonspecific positive control representing the CD4+ T cell repertoire, cells were stimulated with anti-CD3/anti-CD28 magnetic beads. Responding CD4+ T cells were sorted by upregulation of both CD40 ligand and CD69. HIV-1-infected adults in whom suppressive ART had been started during chronic infection were enrolled as participants. For at least 4 years, participants had undetectable plasma HIV-1 RNA, below 50 copies/mL. To be included, participants needed a CD4+ T cell count above 400 cells/uL and a positive CMV serology. Before stimulation, PBMCs were isolated using density centrifugation and depleted of CD8+ T cells. Stimulation of CD8-depleted PBMCs was carried out for over 15 hours with anti-CD28/CD49d costimulation, CD40-blocking antibody and enfuvirtide, to prevent new infections. Sorting was done on either a Beckman Coulter MoFlo Legacy or an XDP sorter, and propidium iodide was used to exclude dead cells. The QIAamp DNA Mini Kit was used for genomic DNA extraction from samples above one million cells, and the Quick-DNA Microprep Kit was used otherwise.

The immunoSEQ hsTCRB assay version 4 in survey mode was used to sequence TCRbeta repertoires from genomic DNA. Genomic DNA was diluted to approximately 11 ng/uL, and up to 1 ug per sample was used for TCRbeta sequencing. Turning to the authors' computational methods: TCRbeta data analysis was done in ImmunoSeq Analyzer 3.0, and diversity was calculated on productive nucleotide rearrangements. Lower-bound TCR diversity was estimated with the improved Chao index, and clonality with the Gini coefficient using the Immunarch R package. When different nucleotide rearrangements encoded the same CDR3beta amino acid sequence, each rearrangement was treated as a distinct clonotype. Differential abundance analysis identified TCRbeta sequences significantly enriched in antigen-responding cells relative to anti-CD3/anti-CD28-activated cells. Using predicted peptide-MHC specificity as the basis, GLIPH2 grouped TCRs into clusters, both for each participant individually and for the merged data sets that combined participants. TCRdb carries this immuneACCESS record with in-frame sequences only. Its versions omit some clonotypes, under half of them owing to an unresolved V gene in the studies checked, with the rest unexplained. The V and J calls and clone size are taken from that table; D and trimming were inferred from the DNA. The sample includes roughly 41,000 clones, with about nine tenths observed a single time. Approximately 1.3% of the sample lies in the top ten.

This clone came up once. The antigen it binds to is not known. No base quality information exists; no much larger clone differs at one position. This specimen was CD4+ T cells sorted from PBMCs after approximately 20-hour stimulation, taken from a patient who received antiretroviral therapy. Reading the label with the study, this specimen's cell subset or site is: CD40L+CD69+ CD4 T cells responding to anti-CD3/anti-CD28 beads, representing the overall repertoire. The receptor was derived from an adult man with HIV who was CMV-seropositive.

The CDR3 region: CASSRAGELFF. The DNA sequence is TGTGCCAGCAGCCGCGCCGGGGAGCTGTTTTTT. The chain uses TRBV14 and TRBJ2-2, with the D segment identity uncertain. From the germline V gene, CDR1 is SGHDN and CDR2 is FVKESK. V and J lose 4 bases and 6 bases, and a span of 3 bases separates them. The CDR3 runs 11 amino acids, cysteine and phenylalanine included. Here the CDR3 DNA is all that survives: 33 bases in frame from base 1.